The 7 T cell receptor beta chains below come from one sample, sequenced in a study of cytomegalovirus exposure and HLA in healthy donors. The PCR used 60 Vbeta and 13 Jbeta primers. Profiling relied on immunoSEQ multiplex PCR, and the TCRdb table lists in-frame clones only, not all of them. The sample gives around 70,000 clones, over 75% of which show up once; 5% to 8.5% is in the top ten. Sequenced input: PBMCs. Receptors originate from a human donor in good health.

The chain couples TRBV7-2 to TRBJ1-5, with a tentative D call TRBD1 (5 bases). The V end lost 5 bases, the J end lost 9 bases, and 14 bases lay between the germline ends. Germline CDR1 reads SGHTA; CDR2 reads FQGNSA. The CDR3 is 13 amino acids. CDR3 coding DNA: TGTGCCAGCAGCGCAAACACAGGCTGGCCCCAGCATTTT. As protein: CASSANTGWPQHF.

The chain combines TRBV5-4 with TRBJ2-7, with D possibly matching TRBD2 (6 bases). This CDR3 is built from 15 residues. V lost 0 bases to trimming and J lost 4 bases, with 14 bases between them. Germline CDR1 reads SGHNT; CDR2 reads YYREEE (reference sequence). Written as DNA, the CDR3 is TGTGCCAGCAGCTTGGTCGGTACCGGGGGATACGAGCAGTACTTC. This encodes CASSLVGTGGYEQYF.

The chain joins TRBV7-8 to TRBJ2-2, with a weak D call TRBD2 (6 bases). The ends were cut back, 1 base at V and 7 bases at J, with 13 bases in the middle. Looked up from germline, CDR1 is SGHVS and CDR2 is FQNEAQ. The CDR3 length is 15 residues. The CDR3 DNA sequence: TGTGCCAGCAGCTTAGTGGGGGGTTCGGACGGGGAGCTGTTTTTT. Translated, it gives CASSLVGGSDGELFF.

The rearrangement links TRBV5-8 to TRBJ1-5, with 7 positions matching TRBD1. The CDR3 spans 16 residues. The germline CDR1 and CDR2 sequences are SGHTS and YDEGEE. Trimming cost V 7 bases and J 7 bases; bases outside gene matches: 17. As DNA, the CDR3 is TGTGCCAGCCGGAGCGAAGGGGGCGGGTCTAGGCAGCCCCAGCATTTT. Translating it yields CASRSEGGGSRQPQHF.

The V call is TRBV28, the J call TRBJ1-2, with TRBD1 as a possible D gene (5 bases). Trimming cost V 1 base and J 14 bases, with 17 bases left between them. Germline CDR1 MDHEN, CDR2 SYDVKM. This CDR3 comprises 13 residues. The CDR3: CASSLLDTSTGTF. Written as DNA, the CDR3 is TGTGCCAGCAGTTTATTGGACACTTCTACTGGGACCTTC.

The chain employs TRBV6-5 and TRBJ2-1; TRBD2 matches at 11 bases. The CDR3 extends over 15 amino acids. Germline CDR1 MNHEY, CDR2 SVGAGI. Trimming at V came to 4 bases and at J to 10 bases, leaving 9 bases not matched to a gene. The CDR3 protein is CASSSTSGTVGEQFF. In DNA form, the CDR3 reads TGTGCCAGCAGTTCGACTAGCGGGACCGTCGGAGAGCAGTTCTTC.

The CDR3 nucleotides are TGTGCCAGCAGCTTGGAAGCCGGGACACAGTCCTACAATGAGCAGTTCTTC. Residues: CASSLEAGTQSYNEQFF. V and J are TRBV5-8 and TRBJ2-1; D possibly corresponds to TRBD1 (6 bases). CDR3 size: 17 residues. CDR1 SGHTS and CDR2 YDEGEE come from the germline V gene. The V end was cut by 0 bases, the J end by 1 base, with 14 bases between.